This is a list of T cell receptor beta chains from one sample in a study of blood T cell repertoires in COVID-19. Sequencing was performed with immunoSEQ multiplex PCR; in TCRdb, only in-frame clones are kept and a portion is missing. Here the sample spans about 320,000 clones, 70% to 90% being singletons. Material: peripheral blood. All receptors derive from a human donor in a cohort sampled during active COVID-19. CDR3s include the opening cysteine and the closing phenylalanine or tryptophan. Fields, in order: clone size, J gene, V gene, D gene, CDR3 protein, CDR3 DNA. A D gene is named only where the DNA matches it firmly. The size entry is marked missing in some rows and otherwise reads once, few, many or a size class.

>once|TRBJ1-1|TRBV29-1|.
CSAISGVTEAFF
TGCAGCGCCATATCGGGGGTTACTGAAGCTTTCTTT
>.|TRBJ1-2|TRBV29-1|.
CSVERGGYTF
TGCAGCGTTGAAAGAGGCGGCTACACCTTC
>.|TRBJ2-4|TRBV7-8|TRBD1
CASSPTGGIQYF
TGTGCCAGCAGCCCAACAGGGGGAATTCAGTACTTC
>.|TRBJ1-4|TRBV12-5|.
CASGGEYNEKLFF
TGTGCTAGTGGCGGGGAGTATAATGAAAAACTGTTTTTT
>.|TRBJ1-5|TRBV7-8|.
CASTPDEAGEPQHF
TGTGCCAGCACCCCGGACGAGGCGGGTGAACCCCAGCATTTT
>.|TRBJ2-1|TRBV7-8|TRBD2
CASSLRGDSYNEQFF
TGTGCCAGCAGCTTGCGGGGGGACTCATACAATGAGCAGTTCTTC
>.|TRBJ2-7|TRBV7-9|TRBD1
CASSLGDRPVDEQYF
TGTGCCAGCAGCTTGGGGGACAGACCTGTCGACGAGCAGTACTTC
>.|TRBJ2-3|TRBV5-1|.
CASSGRASTPHSTDTQYF
TGCGCCAGCAGCGGGAGAGCCAGCACTCCCCATAGCACAGATACGCAGTATTTT
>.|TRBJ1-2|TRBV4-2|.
CASSQDLFSGYTF
TGTGCCAGCAGCCAAGATCTTTTTAGCGGCTACACCTTC
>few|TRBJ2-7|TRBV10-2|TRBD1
CASTDRGINEQYF
TGCGCCAGCACGGACAGGGGGATCAACGAGCAGTACTTC
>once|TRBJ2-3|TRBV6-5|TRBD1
CASSQRQGWPDTQYF
TGTGCCAGCAGTCAACGACAGGGGTGGCCAGATACGCAGTATTTT
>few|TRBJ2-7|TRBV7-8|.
CASSDPGLQEQYF
TGTGCCAGCAGCGACCCGGGACTCCAAGAGCAGTACTTC
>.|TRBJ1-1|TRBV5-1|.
CASSLGRENDEAFF
TGCGCCAGCAGCTTGGGGCGGGAAAACGATGAAGCTTTCTTT
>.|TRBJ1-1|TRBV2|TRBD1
CASRFPGQGGLNTEAFF
TGTGCCAGCCGTTTTCCGGGACAGGGGGGATTAAACACTGAAGCTTTCTTT
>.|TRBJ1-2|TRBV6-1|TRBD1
CASSDTGDGYTF
TGTGCCAGCAGTGACACAGGGGATGGCTACACCTTC
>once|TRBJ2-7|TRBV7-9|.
CASSSLNRSYEQYF
TGTGCCAGCAGCTCTTTGAACAGGTCCTACGAGCAGTACTTC
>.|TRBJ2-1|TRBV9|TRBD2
CASSRIAGGDNEQFF
TGTGCCAGCAGCCGTATAGCGGGGGGCGACAATGAGCAGTTCTTC
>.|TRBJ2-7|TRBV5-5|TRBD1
CASRRTGDSSYEQYF
TGTGCCAGCAGAAGGACAGGGGATAGCTCCTACGAGCAGTACTTC
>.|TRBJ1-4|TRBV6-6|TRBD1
CASKRGLEEKLFF
TGTGCCAGCAAGAGGGGGCTGGAAGAAAAACTGTTTTTT
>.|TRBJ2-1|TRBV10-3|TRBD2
CAISGLAGSHNEQFF
TGTGCCATCAGTGGACTAGCGGGGAGCCACAATGAGCAGTTCTTC
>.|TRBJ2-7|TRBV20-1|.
CSAIQGYEQYF
TGCAGTGCTATACAGGGATACGAGCAGTACTTC
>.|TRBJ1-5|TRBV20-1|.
CSASGIRGNQPQHF
TGCAGTGCTAGTGGGATAAGGGGTAATCAGCCCCAGCATTTT
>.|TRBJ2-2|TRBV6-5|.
CASSYSRRDNTGELFF
TGTGCCAGCAGTTACTCGAGGAGGGATAACACCGGGGAGCTGTTTTTT
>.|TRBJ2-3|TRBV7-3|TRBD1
CASSSGTGGKDTQYF
TGTGCCAGCAGCTCCGGGACAGGGGGAAAAGATACGCAGTATTTT
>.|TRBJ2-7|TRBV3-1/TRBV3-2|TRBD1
CASSQVGQPYEQYF
TGTGCCAGCAGCCAAGTGGGACAGCCCTACGAGCAGTACTTC
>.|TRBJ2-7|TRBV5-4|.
CASSLVGRYEQYF
TGTGCCAGCAGCTTGGTTGGGCGTTACGAGCAGTACTTC
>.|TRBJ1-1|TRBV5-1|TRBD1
CASSLAAGQGRNTEAFF
TGCGCCAGCAGCTTGGCCGCGGGACAGGGCCGGAACACTGAAGCTTTCTTT
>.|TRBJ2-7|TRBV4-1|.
CASSQVPQGGYPNYEQYF
TGCGCCAGCAGCCAAGTCCCTCAGGGGGGATATCCGAACTACGAGCAGTACTTC
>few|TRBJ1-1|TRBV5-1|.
CASRRNTEAFF
TGCGCCAGCAGGCGGAACACTGAAGCTTTCTTT
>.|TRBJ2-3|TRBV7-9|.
CASSLVRGLDTQYF
TGTGCCAGCAGCTTAGTGCGGGGTCTAGATACGCAGTATTTT
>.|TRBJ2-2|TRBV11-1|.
CASSSGFSGTGELFF
TGTGCCAGCAGCTCCGGTTTTAGCGGAACCGGGGAGCTGTTTTTT
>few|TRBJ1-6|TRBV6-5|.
CASSSRDFYSPLHF
TGTGCCAGCAGCTCCCGGGACTTCTATTCACCCCTCCACTTT
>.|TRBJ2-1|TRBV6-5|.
CASSYRDEQFF
TGTGCCAGCAGTTACCGAGATGAGCAGTTCTTC
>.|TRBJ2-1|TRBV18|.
CASSRQQGGEQFF
TGTGCCAGCTCACGTCAACAGGGTGGTGAGCAGTTCTTC
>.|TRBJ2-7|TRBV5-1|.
CASSLYPGLDYEQYF
TGCGCCAGCAGCCTCTATCCGGGATTGGATTACGAGCAGTACTTC
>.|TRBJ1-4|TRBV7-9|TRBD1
CASSPDRDRGGEKLFF
TGTGCCAGCAGCCCAGATCGGGACAGGGGAGGTGAAAAACTGTTTTTT